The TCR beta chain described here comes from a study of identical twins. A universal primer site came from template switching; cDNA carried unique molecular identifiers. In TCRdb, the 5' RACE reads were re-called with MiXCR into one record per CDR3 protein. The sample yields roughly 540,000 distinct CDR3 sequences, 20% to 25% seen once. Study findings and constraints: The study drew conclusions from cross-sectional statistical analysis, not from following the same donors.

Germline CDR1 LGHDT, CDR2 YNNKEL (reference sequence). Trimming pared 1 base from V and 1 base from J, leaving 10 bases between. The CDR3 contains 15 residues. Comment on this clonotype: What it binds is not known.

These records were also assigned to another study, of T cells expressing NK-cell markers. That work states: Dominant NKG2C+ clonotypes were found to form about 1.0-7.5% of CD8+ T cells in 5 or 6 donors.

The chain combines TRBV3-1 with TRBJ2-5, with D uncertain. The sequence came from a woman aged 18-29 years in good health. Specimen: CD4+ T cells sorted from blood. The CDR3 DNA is TGTGCCAGCAGCCAAGCCCAGGACCTCCAAGAGACCCAGTACTTC. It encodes CASSQAQDLQETQYF.